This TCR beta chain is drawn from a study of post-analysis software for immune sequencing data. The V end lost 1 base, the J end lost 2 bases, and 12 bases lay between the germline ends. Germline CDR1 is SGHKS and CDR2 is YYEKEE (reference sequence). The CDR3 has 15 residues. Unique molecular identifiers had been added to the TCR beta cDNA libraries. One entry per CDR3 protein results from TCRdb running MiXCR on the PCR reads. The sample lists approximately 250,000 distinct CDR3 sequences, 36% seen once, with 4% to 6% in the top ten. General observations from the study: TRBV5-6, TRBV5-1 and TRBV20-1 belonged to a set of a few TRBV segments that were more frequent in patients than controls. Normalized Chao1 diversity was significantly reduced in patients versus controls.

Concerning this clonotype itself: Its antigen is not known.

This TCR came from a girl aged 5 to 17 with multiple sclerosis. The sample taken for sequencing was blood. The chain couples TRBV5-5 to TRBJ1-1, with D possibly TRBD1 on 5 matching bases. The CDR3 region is CASSLYQGVNTEAFF. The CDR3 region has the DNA TGTGCCAGCAGCTTGTATCAGGGAGTAAACACTGAAGCTTTCTTT.